The clone carrying this T cell receptor beta chain appeared a single time. Its antigen is unidentified. The data were taken from a study of cytomegalovirus exposure and HLA in healthy donors. Study at large: The 90 to 150 validation repertoires used the same platform as the approximately 620 first-cohort repertoires (as reported by a later analysis). Whole-study findings and limits: Some public TCRs appeared in many individuals, while most sequences were rare. Some TCR beta chains (164 of them) were listed as cytomegalovirus-associated.

Sequencing used immunoSEQ multiplex PCR; TCRdb keeps in-frame clones, though not all of them. The sample includes 150,000 to 160,000 clones, roughly 86% of them seen just once. In germline, CDR1 is SGHDT, CDR2 YYEEEE. The V gene lost 2 bases and the J gene lost 0 bases, with 11 bases spanning the gap. The CDR3 is 15 amino acids. This sequence originates from a human donor in good health. The sequenced material came from PBMCs. This chain connects TRBV5-6 to TRBJ1-1, with D uncertain. As DNA, the CDR3 is TGTGCCAGCAGCTTCGGCGGAGGAGTGAACACTGAAGCTTTCTTT. Amino acid sequence: CASSFGGGVNTEAFF.